The source of this T cell receptor beta chain is a study of blood T cells in healthy people across ages. The donors, aged about 6 to 90, were healthy Caucasians from Russia. Each donor had around 10 milliliters of peripheral blood drawn. For the second PCR, which ran for 7 to 11 cycles, a sample-barcoded 5' primer and a J-beta primer mix were used. TCRdb re-called the 5' RACE reads with MiXCR, one entry per CDR3 protein. This table has fewer than 2,000,000 distinct CDR3 sequences, around 36% appearing once. The V gene's germline CDR1 is SGHVS and CDR2 FQNEAQ. CDR3 size: 14 residues. Deletions cut 3 bases from V and 7 bases from J, with 16 bases between. This clonotype was recorded a few times.

The V gene is TRBV7-8, the J gene TRBJ2-7; the D is unclear. This receptor was identified in a woman aged 25-40 years in good health. Sequences were obtained from blood. This CDR3 is CASSLGKLVGEQYF. CDR3 DNA sequence: TGTGCCAGCAGCTTGGGAAAACTGGTGGGGGAGCAGTACTTC.